One T cell receptor beta chain is described in this entry. Antigen specificity is unknown. The entry originates in a study of blood T cells in healthy people across ages. Points from the study as a whole: The unknown donor CMV status may have confounded expanded clonotype changes.

A second about 6 to 12 cycle PCR used barcoded and J-beta primers. Each single sample gave us at least 2.5 million CDR3-containing paired-end reads. TCRdb used MiXCR to reprocess the 5' RACE reads, holding one entry per CDR3 protein. This table has approximately 800,000 distinct CDR3 sequences, about half appearing once. The CDR3 is 15 residues long. CDR1 is MNHEY and CDR2 is SMNVEV in the germline V gene (reference sequence). V was shortened by 5 bases and J by 1 base, with 12 bases between the two germline ends. Every donor gave ten milliliters of peripheral blood. Sequenced material: blood. The receptor comes from a man aged 80 or over in good health. The chain combines TRBV27 with TRBJ2-1; possibly TRBD2 for D (5 bases). CDR3 amino acids: CASSPAPGSYNEQFF. The DNA for the CDR3 is TGTGCCAGCAGTCCAGCGCCGGGGTCCTACAATGAGCAGTTCTTC.